This TCR beta chain was sequenced for a study of T-cell memory formation after mild COVID-19. Study-level background: TCR clusters largely stayed donor specific. The study's findings and limits: Memory sampled before infection contained some responding clones, suggesting cross-reactive memory joined.

Germline V gene sequence: CDR1 LGHNA, CDR2 YNFKEQ. The CDR3 covers 14 residues. Trimming took 1 base from V and 7 from J, leaving 11 bases between them. About this clonotype itself: Its specificity is not known.

5'RACE primed from the constant segment yielded TCR alpha and TCR beta cDNA libraries bearing sample barcodes and UMIs. One entry per CDR3 protein results from TCRdb running MiXCR on the 5' RACE reads. The sample holds about 540,000 distinct CDR3 sequences, roughly 20% seen once. The rearrangement joins TRBV4-2 to TRBJ2-1; D gene uncertain. This TCR came from an adult woman who had mild COVID-19 (a few samples of this study predate the infection). Cell type and time point are not known. Specimen: PBMCs or a T cell subset sorted from them (not recorded which). CDR3 nucleotide sequence: TGTGCCAGCAGCCAAGGGAGCGATAATAATGAGCAGTTCTTC. Residues: CASSQGSDNNEQFF.